This is a list of T cell receptor beta chains from one sample in a study of blood T cell repertoires in COVID-19. The table came from immunoSEQ multiplex PCR; TCRdb's copy has only in-frame clones and leaves some out. The table records 100,000 to 150,000 clones, more than 70% of them present only once. The specimen sequenced was peripheral blood. Source of these receptors: a human donor in a cohort sampled during active COVID-19. Each CDR3 is given with its conserved first and last residue. D genes are given only for firm matches. Part of the rows lack a size; the others show once, few, many or a class for expanded clones.

D gene,CDR3 length,V gene,clone size,J gene,CDR3 protein,CDR3 DNA
TRBD2,16,TRBV2,-,TRBJ2-5,CASSEGLAGTGEAQYF,TGTGCCAGCAGTGAGGGACTAGCGGGCACCGGTGAGGCCCAGTACTTC
-,14,TRBV4-2,-,TRBJ1-2,CASSQERNRGGYTF,TGTGCCAGCAGCCAAGAAAGGAACCGAGGTGGCTACACCTTC
-,15,TRBV3-1/TRBV3-2,-,TRBJ2-1,CASSQDIRGYNEQFF,TGTGCCAGCAGCCAAGATATTCGGGGATACAATGAGCAGTTCTTC
TRBD1,15,TRBV7-9,few,TRBJ1-2,CASSWDSYLFYGYTF,TGTGCCAGCAGCTGGGACAGTTACCTTTTCTATGGCTACACCTTC
TRBD1,13,TRBV2,-,TRBJ2-1,CASSAGQDDEQFF,TGTGCCAGCAGTGCGGGACAGGACGATGAGCAGTTCTTC
TRBD1,16,TRBV7-9,-,TRBJ1-2,CASSFTSGTGVYGYTF,TGTGCCAGCAGCTTTACGAGCGGGACAGGGGTCTATGGCTACACCTTC
-,11,TRBV27,-,TRBJ1-2,CASIQGFGYTF,TGTGCGTCAATCCAGGGCTTTGGCTACACCTTC
TRBD2,15,TRBV10-2,-,TRBJ2-1,CASSEGLAGYNEQFF,TGCGCCAGCAGTGAGGGGCTAGCGGGATACAATGAGCAGTTCTTC
-,13,TRBV27,-,TRBJ2-3,CASSLWSTDTQYF,TGTGCCAGCAGTTTATGGAGTACAGATACGCAGTATTTT
TRBD2,15,TRBV13,-,TRBJ2-2,CASSSGTSSAGELFF,TGTGCCAGCAGCTCCGGGACTAGCTCCGCCGGGGAGCTGTTTTTT
TRBD2,16,TRBV11-2,-,TRBJ2-1,CASSWPLAGGRNEQFF,TGTGCCAGCAGCTGGCCTTTAGCGGGAGGGCGAAATGAGCAGTTCTTC
-,12,TRBV18,-,TRBJ2-1,CASSPLTNEQFF,TGTGCCAGCTCACCACTCACAAATGAGCAGTTCTTC
-,13,TRBV9,-,TRBJ1-1,CASSVAPNTEAFF,TGTGCCAGCAGCGTAGCTCCGAACACTGAAGCTTTCTTT
-,19,TRBV28,-,TRBJ1-3,CASRSYLDRFPPSGNTIYF,TGTGCCAGCAGATCTTATCTGGACAGATTCCCGCCCTCTGGAAACACCATATATTTT
TRBD1,15,TRBV27,-,TRBJ1-6,CASSEPGTGKSPLHF,TGTGCCAGCAGTGAGCCCGGGACAGGGAAATCACCCCTCCACTTT
-,15,TRBV7-6,once,TRBJ1-2,CASSPGPGSLSGYTF,TGTGCCAGCAGCCCCGGGCCGGGGAGCCTCAGTGGCTACACCTTC
TRBD1,16,TRBV19,-,TRBJ1-5,CASSPLGQGSNQPQHF,TGTGCCAGTAGTCCACTGGGACAGGGTAGCAATCAGCCCCAGCATTTT
TRBD1,14,TRBV5-6,-,TRBJ2-7,CASSFDRATYEQYF,TGTGCCAGCAGCTTCGACAGGGCAACGTACGAGCAGTACTTC
-,16,TRBV25-1,-,TRBJ1-5,CASSGQGGGGNQPQHF,TGTGCCAGCAGTGGCCAAGGGGGGGGAGGGAATCAGCCCCAGCATTTT
TRBD1,16,TRBV10-2,-,TRBJ1-4,CASSQLRDRGFEKLFF,TGCGCCAGCAGCCAATTACGGGACAGGGGATTCGAAAAACTGTTTTTT
TRBD2,16,TRBV7-2,-,TRBJ2-7,CASSLGLAGGPHEQYF,TGTGCCAGCAGCTTAGGGCTAGCGGGAGGGCCCCACGAGCAGTACTTC
-,15,TRBV7-9,-,TRBJ2-7,CASSLIHLRPYEQYF,TGTGCCAGCAGCTTAATTCATCTGCGGCCATACGAGCAGTACTTC
-,15,TRBV6-6,-,TRBJ2-1,CASSYSSSSYNEQFF,TGTGCCAGCAGTTACTCTTCGAGCTCCTACAATGAGCAGTTCTTC
TRBD1,18,TRBV18,-,TRBJ1-5,CASSPFERTGGSNQPQHF,TGTGCCAGCTCACCCTTTGAAAGGACAGGAGGTAGCAATCAGCCCCAGCATTTT
TRBD2,15,TRBV5-1,-,TRBJ2-1,CASSLGTSGADEQFF,TGCGCCAGCAGCCTCGGGACTAGCGGGGCGGATGAGCAGTTCTTC
TRBD2,15,TRBV6-4,-,TRBJ2-3,CASSASGGAADTQYF,TGTGCCAGCAGTGCGAGCGGGGGGGCGGCAGATACGCAGTATTTT
TRBD2,16,TRBV10-3,-,TRBJ2-1,CAISEGSGGGYNEQFF,TGTGCCATCAGTGAAGGAAGCGGGGGGGGCTACAATGAGCAGTTCTTC
-,15,TRBV5-1,-,TRBJ2-1,CASNPTGRWDNEQFF,TGCGCCAGCAATCCCACAGGGAGATGGGATAATGAGCAGTTCTTC
-,16,TRBV6-5,-,TRBJ1-2,CASSYGARGTNYGYTF,TGTGCCAGCAGTTACGGTGCGCGGGGGACTAACTATGGCTACACCTTC
TRBD2,14,TRBV6-4,-,TRBJ2-3,CASSRRGGPDTQYF,TGTGCCAGCAGTCGGCGGGGGGGCCCAGATACGCAGTATTTT
-,16,TRBV7-9,-,TRBJ2-7,CASSLSSGQSAYEQYF,TGTGCCAGCAGCTTATCCTCCGGACAATCGGCCTACGAGCAGTACTTC
TRBD2,20,TRBV28,-,TRBJ2-1,CASSPPPAGRLAGGYNEQFF,TGTGCCAGCAGTCCTCCCCCGGCGGGTCGACTAGCGGGAGGCTACAATGAGCAGTTCTTC
-,12,TRBV28,few,TRBJ2-7,CASSFRGYEQYF,TGTGCCAGCAGTTTCAGGGGTTACGAGCAGTACTTC
TRBD2,16,TRBV19,-,TRBJ2-1,CASSTPGTSVYNEQFF,TGTGCCAGTAGTACCCCCGGGACTAGCGTCTACAATGAGCAGTTCTTC
TRBD2,21,TRBV7-7,-,TRBJ2-3,CASSNTKRGVGGRIITDTQYF,TGTGCTAGCAGCAATACAAAACGAGGGGTTGGCGGGAGGATTATCACAGATACGCAGTATTTT
-,11,TRBV6-5,once,TRBJ1-2,CASTFQGGYTF,TGTGCCAGCACCTTCCAGGGTGGCTACACCTTC
-,13,TRBV6-5,once,TRBJ1-4,CASSFSLVEKLFF,TGTGCCAGCAGTTTTTCCCTAGTTGAAAAACTGTTTTTT
-,16,TRBV2,once,TRBJ1-1,CASSFSQVIMNTEAFF,TGTGCCAGCAGCTTTTCACAGGTTATCATGAACACTGAAGCTTTCTTT
-,16,TRBV9,-,TRBJ2-1,CASSPGLALRENEQFF,TGTGCCAGCAGCCCCGGACTCGCCCTACGAGAAAATGAGCAGTTCTTC
-,14,TRBV10-1,-,TRBJ2-7,CAISDSSTPYEQYF,TGCGCCATTTCGGACAGTTCGACCCCCTACGAGCAGTACTTC
TRBD1,15,TRBV19,-,TRBJ1-2,CASRTTGVRGYGYTF,TGTGCCAGTAGAACAACAGGGGTTAGAGGCTATGGCTACACCTTC